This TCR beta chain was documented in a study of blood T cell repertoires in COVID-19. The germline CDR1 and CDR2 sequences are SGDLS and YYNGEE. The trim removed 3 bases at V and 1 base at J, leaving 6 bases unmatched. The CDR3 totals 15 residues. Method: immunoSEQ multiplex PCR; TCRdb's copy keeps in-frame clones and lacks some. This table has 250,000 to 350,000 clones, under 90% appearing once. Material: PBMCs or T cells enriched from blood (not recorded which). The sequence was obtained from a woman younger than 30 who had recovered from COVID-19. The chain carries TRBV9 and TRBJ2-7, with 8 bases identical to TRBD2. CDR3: CASSGPSGPSYEQYF. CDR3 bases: TGTGCCAGCAGCGGACCTAGCGGGCCGTCCTACGAGCAGTACTTC.